This T cell receptor beta chain is from a study of cytomegalovirus exposure and HLA in healthy donors. V was cut by 1 base and J by 2 bases, with 15 bases left in between. Germline V gene lookup returns CDR1 LGHNA and CDR2 YNFKEQ. The CDR3 covers 17 residues. The PCR had 60 Vbeta and 13 Jbeta primers. Sequencing was performed with immunoSEQ multiplex PCR; in TCRdb, only in-frame clones are kept and a portion is missing. This sample's clone table lists 100,000 to 150,000 clones. The chain is built from TRBV4-2 and TRBJ2-1; D possibly corresponds to TRBD2 (6 bases). Sequenced: PBMCs. The source of this sequence is a man between 35 and 55 years old in good health and CMV-seronegative. CDR3 in amino acids: CASSQGPTRSPYNEQFF. CDR3 bases: TGTGCCAGCAGCCAAGGCCCGACTAGGTCCCCCTACAATGAGCAGTTCTTC.